This is a list of T cell receptor beta chains from one sample in a study of high-grade serous ovarian cancer treatment subgroups. Method: immunoSEQ multiplex PCR; TCRdb's copy keeps in-frame clones and lacks some. This repertoire shows approximately 6,600 clones, roughly 78% found once; its top ten account for 6.7%. The sequenced material came from tumor tissue. The receptors stem from a human donor with high-grade serous ovarian cancer. Each CDR3 is given with its conserved first and last residue. Fields, in order: CDR3 protein, CDR3 DNA, clone size, J gene, V gene, D gene. The D gene is left open where the match is weak. The size of a clone is reported for some rows only, either as once, few or many, or as a class for expanded clones.

cdr3_aa: CASSARGTGPNEQFF
cdr3_nt: TGTGCCAGCAGCGCCCGGGGGACAGGGCCCAATGAGCAGTTCTTC
clone_size: .
j_call: TRBJ2-1
v_call: TRBV9
d_call: TRBD1

cdr3_aa: CASSFGLLYNEQFF
cdr3_nt: TGTGCCAGCAGTTTCGGACTACTTTACAATGAGCAGTTCTTC
clone_size: .
j_call: TRBJ2-1
v_call: TRBV27
d_call: .

cdr3_aa: CASSLAEQLNEQFF
cdr3_nt: TGCGCCAGCAGCTTGGCCGAACAACTCAATGAGCAGTTCTTC
clone_size: .
j_call: TRBJ2-1
v_call: TRBV5-1
d_call: .

cdr3_aa: CASRFWDRTDTQYF
cdr3_nt: TGTGCAAGTCGCTTTTGGGACAGGACAGATACGCAGTATTTT
clone_size: .
j_call: TRBJ2-3
v_call: TRBV12-2
d_call: .

cdr3_aa: CASSKVIQGQGAFIGTDTQYF
cdr3_nt: TGTGCCAGCAGCAAAGTCATCCAAGGACAGGGGGCGTTTATTGGGACAGATACGCAGTATTTT
clone_size: .
j_call: TRBJ2-3
v_call: TRBV21-1
d_call: .

cdr3_aa: CASSLNTGDTGELFF
cdr3_nt: TGTGCCAGCAGCTTAAACACAGGAGACACCGGGGAGCTGTTTTTT
clone_size: few
j_call: TRBJ2-2
v_call: TRBV11-2
d_call: .

cdr3_aa: CASSLVAGGSYNEQFF
cdr3_nt: TGTGCCAGCAGCTTAGTAGCGGGAGGCTCCTACAATGAGCAGTTCTTC
clone_size: .
j_call: TRBJ2-1
v_call: TRBV7-2
d_call: TRBD2

cdr3_aa: CASSMYAGEGAETEAFF
cdr3_nt: TGTGCCAGTAGTATGTACGCAGGAGAGGGGGCGGAGACTGAAGCTTTCTTT
clone_size: .
j_call: TRBJ1-1
v_call: TRBV19
d_call: TRBD1

cdr3_aa: CASSYSDSGGEKLFF
cdr3_nt: TGTGCCAGCAGTTACTCCGACAGCGGAGGGGAAAAACTGTTTTTT
clone_size: .
j_call: TRBJ1-4
v_call: TRBV6-6
d_call: .

cdr3_aa: CASSLGDNYGYTF
cdr3_nt: TGTGCCAGCAGCTTAGGAGATAACTATGGCTACACCTTC
clone_size: few
j_call: TRBJ1-2
v_call: TRBV7-2
d_call: .

cdr3_aa: CASSLVRRILSNTGELFF
cdr3_nt: TGCGCCAGCAGCTTGGTTCGACGGATCCTCTCGAACACCGGGGAGCTGTTTTTT
clone_size: .
j_call: TRBJ2-2
v_call: TRBV5-1
d_call: .